These 10 T cell receptor beta chains were sequenced from one sample in a study of T cell changes during pregnancy in multiple sclerosis (dated 2019 in TCRdb). The library was obtained by the immunoSEQ multiplex PCR assay. Sourced from immuneACCESS, this table was stored by TCRdb with only in-frame sequences that have V and J called. A share of the clones is absent; for the studies checked, an unresolved V gene accounts for under half, and the remainder has no known explanation. A total of about 46,000 clones appear in this sample, 90% to 95% of them only once. The top ten clonotypes cover almost 4.5% of the sample. Material: CD8+ T cells from peripheral blood mononuclear cells, obtained in the first trimester of pregnancy. The receptors were gathered from a female donor with multiple sclerosis, enrolled in a pregnancy study.

The chain carries TRBV5-8 and TRBJ1-3, with a weak D call TRBD1 (6 bases). In germline, CDR1 is SGHTS, CDR2 YDEGEE. The CDR3 runs 15 residues. Trimming took 0 bases from V and 2 from J, leaving 9 bases between them. The CDR3 reads CASSLEGTTGNTIYF. DNA for the CDR3: TGTGCCAGCAGCTTGGAGGGGACAACTGGAAACACCATATATTTT.

This chain uses TRBV9 with TRBJ2-3; maybe TRBD2 (5 bases). CDR1 and CDR2 (germline): SGDLS, YYNGEE. The ends were cut back, 4 bases at V and 0 bases at J, with 12 bases in the middle. This CDR3 is 15 amino acids long. CDR3 sequence: CASSPGRTSTDTQYF. CDR3 DNA sequence: TGTGCCAGCAGCCCTGGACGGACTAGCACAGATACGCAGTATTTT.

The chain recombines TRBV7-3 with TRBJ2-3; a possible D gene is TRBD1 (6 bases). Trimming pared 5 bases from V and 4 bases from J, leaving 10 bases between. The V gene's germline CDR1 is SGHTA and CDR2 FQGTGA. CDR3 length equals 13 residues. In nucleotides, the CDR3 is TGTGCCAGCAGCCCCGAGGGGGCAGATACGCAGTATTTT. Protein product: CASSPEGADTQYF.

This sequence joins TRBV6-4 and TRBJ1-4; 8 nucleotides match TRBD1. The germline V gene has CDR1 MRHNA and CDR2 SNTAGT. The CDR3 runs to 13 residues. With V trimmed by 8 bases and J by 4 bases, 3 bases remained unmatched. CDR3 loop: CASSGQDNEKLFF. The CDR3 region has the DNA TGTGCCAGCTCGGGACAGGATAATGAAAAACTGTTTTTT.

The V and J genes are TRBV7-6 and TRBJ1-1, with D possibly matching TRBD1 (5 bases). Germline CDR1 is SGHVS and CDR2 is FNYEAQ. The CDR3 spans 16 residues. The V end was cut by 2 bases, the J end by 0 bases, with 13 bases between. The DNA of the CDR3 is TGTGCCAGCAGCTTACCCACGACAGCCATGAACACTGAAGCTTTCTTT. Translating gives CASSLPTTAMNTEAFF.

This clone was seen once. The genes are TRBV6-1 and TRBJ2-7; 9 positions agree with TRBD1. CDR1 is MNHNS and CDR2 is SASEGT in the germline V gene. CDR3 size: 16 residues. The junction had 7 bases not matched to a gene; V was cut back by 4 bases and J by 0 bases. CDR3 amino acids: CASSAGTGSGSYEQYF. CDR3 bases: TGTGCCAGCAGTGCGGGGACAGGGAGTGGCTCCTACGAGCAGTACTTC.

The chain links TRBV6-4 to TRBJ2-3; maybe TRBD2 (7 bases). V dropped 0 bases and J dropped 1 base, with 14 bases sitting between them. The CDR3 sequence is 17 residues long. Germline values: CDR1 MRHNA, CDR2 SNTAGT. The CDR3 protein is CASSDSPGGMGTDTQYF. CDR3 nucleotide sequence: TGTGCCAGCAGTGACTCGCCGGGGGGCATGGGCACAGATACGCAGTATTTT.

The chain has TRBV5-1 and TRBJ2-7; 12 positions match TRBD2. Germline-derived CDR1 and CDR2 are SGHRS and YFSETQ. V lost 3 bases, J lost 2 bases, and 0 bases stayed unmatched. The CDR3 contains 14 residues. This CDR3 reads CASSWTSGAYEQYF. As DNA, the CDR3 is TGCGCCAGCAGCTGGACTAGCGGGGCCTACGAGCAGTACTTC.

This clone is medium-sized in the sample. V is TRBV7-2 and J is TRBJ1-3; D is uncertain. The CDR3 has 14 amino acids. From germline, CDR1 is SGHTA and CDR2 FQGNSA. V gave up 1 base and J gave up 8 bases, with 12 bases separating them. The CDR3 reads CASSLVGEMDTIYF. Here the CDR3 DNA reads TGTGCCAGCAGCTTAGTTGGGGAGATGGACACCATATATTTT.

This chain uses TRBV2 with TRBJ2-1; the match to TRBD2 covers 8 bases. The CDR3 is made up of 15 amino acids. V dropped 10 bases and J dropped 5; count of bases not matched to a gene: 13. From germline, CDR1 is SNHLY and CDR2 FYNNEI. The CDR3 DNA reads as TGTGCCACCTTATCGGGACTAGATTTTAACAATGAGCAGTTCTTC. It specifies CATLSGLDFNNEQFF.